A selection of T cell receptor beta chains follows, all from one sample in a study of cytomegalovirus exposure and HLA in healthy donors. Data came from immunoSEQ multiplex PCR; TCRdb stores just in-frame clones and leaves some out. The sample lists roughly 130,000 clones, roughly 82% occurring once. Material: PBMCs. These receptors were collected from a boy aged 5 to 17 in good health and CMV-seronegative. The CDR3 runs from the conserved cysteine through the conserved F or W. D genes are given only for firm matches. Some rows have no size entry. The others give once, few or many, or a class for an expanded clone.

D: NA; size: NA; J: TRBJ1-2; V: TRBV4-3; length: 15; DNA: TGCGCCAGCAGCCCTGCCGCCGGCGGGGTGGGTGGCTACACCTTC; CDR3: CASSPAAGGVGGYTF
D: TRBD2; size: NA; J: TRBJ2-4; V: TRBV7-2; length: 19; DNA: TGTGCCAGCAGCTATACCGGGACTAGCGTAGACCTAGCCAAAAACATTCAGTACTTC; CDR3: CASSYTGTSVDLAKNIQYF
D: NA; size: NA; J: TRBJ1-4; V: TRBV9; length: 16; DNA: TGTGCCAGCAGCGTAGGTCCCGGACTCATCGATGAAAAACTGTTTTTT; CDR3: CASSVGPGLIDEKLFF
D: TRBD2; size: NA; J: TRBJ2-7; V: TRBV7-8; length: 14; DNA: TGTGCCAGCAGCCCCGGTAGCGGGATGGACGAGCAGTACTTC; CDR3: CASSPGSGMDEQYF
D: TRBD1; size: NA; J: TRBJ2-5; V: TRBV19; length: 12; DNA: TGTGCCAGTATGAGACAGGGAGAGACCCAGTACTTC; CDR3: CASMRQGETQYF
D: TRBD2; size: NA; J: TRBJ2-3; V: TRBV11-3; length: 16; DNA: TGTGCCAGCAGCTTTAGAGCGGGAGGTAATTCTCTTACGCAGTATTTT; CDR3: CASSFRAGGNSLTQYF
D: TRBD1; size: NA; J: TRBJ1-5; V: TRBV23-1; length: 18; DNA: TGCGCCAGCCCGAACACGATTACCGGGACAGGGGGCAATCAGCCCCAGCATTTT; CDR3: CASPNTITGTGGNQPQHF
D: NA; size: NA; J: TRBJ2-3; V: TRBV2; length: 13; DNA: TGTGCCAGCAGTGAGCGAGGTCTGAGTACGCAGTATTTT; CDR3: CASSERGLSTQYF
D: NA; size: NA; J: TRBJ2-2; V: TRBV7-3; length: 14; DNA: TGTGCCAGCAGCTTAGGAGGAGGGACCGGGGAGCTGTTTTTT; CDR3: CASSLGGGTGELFF
D: NA; size: NA; J: TRBJ1-3; V: TRBV7-9; length: 16; DNA: TGTTCCAGCAGCTTAGCGATAGGGAGCTCTGGAAACACCATATATTTT; CDR3: CSSSLAIGSSGNTIYF
D: TRBD2; size: NA; J: TRBJ2-7; V: TRBV11-3; length: 18; DNA: TGTGCCAGCAGCCTTCAAAGGTTGGGACTAGCGGGGTTCTACGAGCAGTACTTC; CDR3: CASSLQRLGLAGFYEQYF
D: TRBD1; size: NA; J: TRBJ2-1; V: TRBV5-6; length: 14; DNA: TGTGCCAGCAGCCCCCCGGACAGGGCCAATGAGCAGTTCTTC; CDR3: CASSPPDRANEQFF
D: NA; size: NA; J: TRBJ2-5; V: TRBV14; length: 14; DNA: TGTGCCAGCAGCCATCCTCGACAGCAAGAGACCCAGTACTTC; CDR3: CASSHPRQQETQYF
D: NA; size: NA; J: TRBJ1-4; V: TRBV27; length: 13; DNA: TGTGCCAGCAGTTTCCGAACTAATGAAAAACTGTTTTTT; CDR3: CASSFRTNEKLFF
D: TRBD2; size: NA; J: TRBJ2-1; V: TRBV15; length: 19; DNA: TGTGCCACCAGCAGAGATCCAACTAGCGGGGGGAGCTCCTACAATGAGCAGTTCTTC; CDR3: CATSRDPTSGGSSYNEQFF
D: NA; size: NA; J: TRBJ1-2; V: TRBV4-3; length: 12; DNA: TGCGCCAGCAGCCAACAGGGGTGGGGCTACACCTTC; CDR3: CASSQQGWGYTF
D: NA; size: few; J: TRBJ2-7; V: TRBV7-8; length: 15; DNA: TGTGCCAGCAGCTCACCCCCCAGGGGTCGCTACGAGCAGTACTTC; CDR3: CASSSPPRGRYEQYF
D: NA; size: once; J: TRBJ2-2; V: TRBV7-9; length: 17; DNA: TGTGCCAGCAGCTATCCCCCCCGGTACGAGAACACCGGGGAGCTGTTTTTT; CDR3: CASSYPPRYENTGELFF
D: NA; size: NA; J: TRBJ2-1; V: TRBV19; length: 15; DNA: TGTGCCAGTAGTCCAGCGGAGAGCTCCTACAATGAGCAGTTCTTC; CDR3: CASSPAESSYNEQFF
D: TRBD2; size: NA; J: TRBJ2-7; V: TRBV18; length: 16; DNA: TGTGCCAGCTCACCAAGAGGACTAGCGGGGGGATACGAGCAGTACTTC; CDR3: CASSPRGLAGGYEQYF
D: TRBD1; size: NA; J: TRBJ1-2; V: TRBV30; length: 15; DNA: TGTGCCTGGAGTGTCATGAGGACAGGGACTACTGGCTACACCTTC; CDR3: CAWSVMRTGTTGYTF